Listed below are T cell receptor beta chains from one sample, sequenced in a study of cytomegalovirus exposure and HLA in healthy donors. Libraries were prepared by immunoSEQ multiplex PCR; TCRdb keeps only in-frame clonotypes and omits some of them. Among 150,000 to 200,000 clones listed, approximately 78% were seen once. The sample comprised PBMCs. Receptors originate from a woman aged 50 to 65 in good health and CMV-seropositive. Each CDR3 is given with its conserved first and last residue. D genes are given only for firm matches. Size is stated for part of the rows, as once, few or many counts, or as a class when the clone is expanded.

v_call	d_call	clone_size	j_call	cdr3_nt	cdr3_aa
TRBV12-5	.	.	TRBJ1-6	TGTGCGAGTGGTTTGGTAAGGAGATACTATAATTCACCCCTCCACTTT	CASGLVRRYYNSPLHF
TRBV5-6	.	once	TRBJ2-1	TGTGCCAGCAGCTCCGGGTCGGATCAAAAGCAGTTCTTC	CASSSGSDQKQFF
TRBV19	.	.	TRBJ1-5	TGTGCCAGTAGTATATGGGGGGGCGCAGGCAATCAGCCCCAGCATTTT	CASSIWGGAGNQPQHF
TRBV6-1	.	few	TRBJ2-2	TGTGCCATCAGTGAGTCGAATACAGGGCCGAACACCGGGGAGCTGTTTTTT	CAISESNTGPNTGELFF
TRBV5-6	.	.	TRBJ2-6	TGTGCCAGCAGTTGGCGGAAAGAACTGTCTGGGGCCAACGTCCTGACTTTC	CASSWRKELSGANVLTF
TRBV9	.	.	TRBJ1-5	TGTGCCAGCAGTACAGGCCCCAATCAGCCCCAGCATTTT	CASSTGPNQPQHF
TRBV19	.	.	TRBJ1-2	TGTGCCAGTAGTATCCGACAATGGGGCACTGGCGACTACACCTTC	CASSIRQWGTGDYTF
TRBV10-3	.	.	TRBJ2-2	TGTGCCATCAGTGAGTCCGGACGGGAGGAGCTGTTTTTT	CAISESGREELFF
TRBV19	.	.	TRBJ1-6	TGTGCCAGTAGCTTTATCAAGGAGGGACGCTTT	CASSFIKEGRF
TRBV6-5	.	.	TRBJ1-2	TGTGCCAGCAGACCGGACGGACAGCGCTATGGCTACACCTTC	CASRPDGQRYGYTF
TRBV6-4	TRBD2	.	TRBJ2-1	TGTGCCAGCAGCCGTAGCGGGGGGGCCATCAATGAGCAGTTCTTC	CASSRSGGAINEQFF
TRBV6-5	TRBD1	.	TRBJ2-4	TGTGCCAGCAGTTACTCGGACAGGGGGCCCATTCAGTACTTC	CASSYSDRGPIQYF
TRBV15	TRBD1	.	TRBJ2-7	TGTGCCACCAGCAGGACAGGGAGCTCCTACGAGCAGTACTTC	CATSRTGSSYEQYF
TRBV4-2	TRBD1	few	TRBJ1-5	TGTGCCAGCAGCCAGGGACAGGAATTCAATCAGCCCCAGCATTTT	CASSQGQEFNQPQHF
TRBV6-1	.	.	TRBJ2-1	TGTGCCAGCAGTGAAGCGCGAGGGAATTCCTACAATGAGCAGTTCTTC	CASSEARGNSYNEQFF
TRBV7-3	TRBD1	.	TRBJ2-6	TGTGCCAGCAGCTCAGGACAGGGGAAGACTGGGGCCAACGTCCTGACTTTC	CASSSGQGKTGANVLTF
TRBV7-3	TRBD2	.	TRBJ2-4	TGTGCCAGCAGCTCTGGTAGCGGGAACATTCAGTACTTC	CASSSGSGNIQYF
TRBV9	.	.	TRBJ2-1	TGTGCCAGCAGCGCGGCGGGACAGACCTCCTACAATGAGCAGTTCTTC	CASSAAGQTSYNEQFF
TRBV9	TRBD1	.	TRBJ1-6	TGTGCCAGCAGCCCCCAGTCGTTAGGGACAGTGGGAGATTCACCCCTCCACTTT	CASSPQSLGTVGDSPLHF
TRBV30	.	.	TRBJ1-1	TGTGCCTGGAGTGTACGACGGGTGAACACTGAAGCTTTCTTT	CAWSVRRVNTEAFF
TRBV5-4	.	few	TRBJ2-2	TGTGCCAGCAGCGCCCGGGACACCGGGGAGCTGTTTTTT	CASSARDTGELFF
TRBV25-1	.	.	TRBJ1-1	TGTGCCAGCAGTGACCTTATGAACACTGAAGCTTTCTTT	CASSDLMNTEAFF
TRBV5-1	.	.	TRBJ2-3	TGCGCCAGCAACGGGAGAAGCACAGATACGCAGTATTTT	CASNGRSTDTQYF
TRBV6-6	.	.	TRBJ1-3	TGTGCCAGCAGCCCCCCACGAGGCTCTGGAAACACCATATATTTT	CASSPPRGSGNTIYF
TRBV2	TRBD1	once	TRBJ1-1	TGTGCCAGCAACGGACAGGGAGGAAAAGCTTTCTTT	CASNGQGGKAFF
TRBV29-1	.	.	TRBJ1-1	TGCAGCGTTGGATACAGGCGGAACACTGAAGCTTTCTTT	CSVGYRRNTEAFF